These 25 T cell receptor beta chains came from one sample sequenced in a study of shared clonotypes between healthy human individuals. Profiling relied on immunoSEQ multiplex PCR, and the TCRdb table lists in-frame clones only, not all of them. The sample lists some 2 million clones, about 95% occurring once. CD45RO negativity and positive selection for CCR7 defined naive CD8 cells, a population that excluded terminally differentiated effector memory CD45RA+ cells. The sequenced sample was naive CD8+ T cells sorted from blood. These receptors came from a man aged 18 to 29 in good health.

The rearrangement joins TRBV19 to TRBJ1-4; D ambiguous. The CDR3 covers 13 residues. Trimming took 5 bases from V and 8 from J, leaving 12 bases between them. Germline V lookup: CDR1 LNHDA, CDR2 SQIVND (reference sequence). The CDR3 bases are TGTGCCAGTAGTCCCGCCGAGATCGAAAAACTGTTTTTT. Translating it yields CASSPAEIEKLFF.

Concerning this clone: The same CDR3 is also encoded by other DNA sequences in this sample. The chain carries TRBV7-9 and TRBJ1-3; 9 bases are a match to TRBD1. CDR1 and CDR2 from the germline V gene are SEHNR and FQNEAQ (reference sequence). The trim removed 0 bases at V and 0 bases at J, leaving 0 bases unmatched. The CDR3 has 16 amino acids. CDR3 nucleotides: TGTGCCAGCAGCTTAGCGGGACAGGGCTCTGGAAACACCATATATTTT. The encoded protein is CASSLAGQGSGNTIYF.

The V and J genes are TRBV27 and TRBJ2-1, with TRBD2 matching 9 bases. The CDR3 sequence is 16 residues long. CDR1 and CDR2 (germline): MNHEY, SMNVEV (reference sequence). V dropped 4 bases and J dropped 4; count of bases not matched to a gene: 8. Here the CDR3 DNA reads TGTGCCAGCAGTTCAAATCTAGCGGGGCCGTACAATGAGCAGTTCTTC. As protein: CASSSNLAGPYNEQFF.

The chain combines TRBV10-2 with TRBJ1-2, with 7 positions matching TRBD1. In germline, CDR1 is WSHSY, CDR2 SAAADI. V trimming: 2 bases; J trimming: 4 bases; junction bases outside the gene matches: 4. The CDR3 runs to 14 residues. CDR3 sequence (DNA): TGCGCCAGCAGTGAGACGGGACAGAGCTATGGCTACACCTTC. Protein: CASSETGQSYGYTF.

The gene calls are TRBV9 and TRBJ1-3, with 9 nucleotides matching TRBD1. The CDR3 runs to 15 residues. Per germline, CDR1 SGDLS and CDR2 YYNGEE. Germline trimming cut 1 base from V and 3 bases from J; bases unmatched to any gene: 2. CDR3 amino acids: CASSVQDRGGNTIYF. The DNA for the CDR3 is TGTGCCAGCAGCGTACAGGACAGGGGTGGAAACACCATATATTTT.

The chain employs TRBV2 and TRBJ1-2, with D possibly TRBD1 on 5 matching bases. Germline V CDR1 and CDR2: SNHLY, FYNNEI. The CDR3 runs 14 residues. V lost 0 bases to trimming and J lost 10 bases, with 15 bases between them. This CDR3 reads CASSEAPDNLTYTF. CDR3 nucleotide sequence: TGTGCCAGCAGTGAAGCGCCGGACAACCTAACCTACACCTTC.

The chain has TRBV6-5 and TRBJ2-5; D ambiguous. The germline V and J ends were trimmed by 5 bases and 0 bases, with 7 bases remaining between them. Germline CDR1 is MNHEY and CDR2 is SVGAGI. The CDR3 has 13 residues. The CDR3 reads CASSPQNQETQYF. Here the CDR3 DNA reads TGTGCCAGCAGTCCTCAAAACCAAGAGACCCAGTACTTC.

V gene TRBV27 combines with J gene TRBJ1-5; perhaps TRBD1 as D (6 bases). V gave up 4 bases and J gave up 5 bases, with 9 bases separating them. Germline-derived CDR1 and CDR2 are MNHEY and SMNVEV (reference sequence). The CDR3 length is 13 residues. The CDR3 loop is CASSWGHDQPQHF. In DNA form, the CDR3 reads TGTGCCAGCAGTTGGGGGCACGATCAGCCCCAGCATTTT.

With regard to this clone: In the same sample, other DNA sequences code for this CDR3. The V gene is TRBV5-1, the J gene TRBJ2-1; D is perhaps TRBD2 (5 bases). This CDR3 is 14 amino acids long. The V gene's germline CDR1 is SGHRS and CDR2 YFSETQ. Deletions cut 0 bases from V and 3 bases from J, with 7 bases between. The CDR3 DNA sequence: TGCGCCAGCAGCTTGGCCCGGGGCTACAATGAGCAGTTCTTC. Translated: CASSLARGYNEQFF.

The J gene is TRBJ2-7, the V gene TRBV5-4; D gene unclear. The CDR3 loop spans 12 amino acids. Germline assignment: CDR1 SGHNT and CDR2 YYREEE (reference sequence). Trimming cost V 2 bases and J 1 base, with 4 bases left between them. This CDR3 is CASSFQSYEQYF. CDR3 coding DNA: TGTGCCAGCAGCTTTCAGTCCTACGAGCAGTACTTC.

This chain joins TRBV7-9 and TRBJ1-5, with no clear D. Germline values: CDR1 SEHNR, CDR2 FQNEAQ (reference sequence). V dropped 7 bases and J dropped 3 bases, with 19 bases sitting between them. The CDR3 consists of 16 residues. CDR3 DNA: TGTGCCAGCACCCTCCGGCTCGGCAGACCCAATCAGCCCCAGCATTTT. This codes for CASTLRLGRPNQPQHF.

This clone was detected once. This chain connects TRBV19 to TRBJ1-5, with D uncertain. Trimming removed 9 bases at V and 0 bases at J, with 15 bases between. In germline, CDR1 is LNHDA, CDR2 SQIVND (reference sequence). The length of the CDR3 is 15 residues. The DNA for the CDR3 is TGTGCCAGCGCCTCGACTGAAAATAGCAATCAGCCCCAGCATTTT. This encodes CASASTENSNQPQHF.

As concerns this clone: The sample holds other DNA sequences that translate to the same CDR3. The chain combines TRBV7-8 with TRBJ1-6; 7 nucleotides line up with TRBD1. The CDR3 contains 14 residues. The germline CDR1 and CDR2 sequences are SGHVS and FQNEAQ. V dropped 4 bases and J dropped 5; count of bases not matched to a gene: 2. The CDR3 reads CASSSGTDNSPLHF. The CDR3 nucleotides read TGTGCCAGCAGCTCCGGGACAGATAATTCACCCCTCCACTTT. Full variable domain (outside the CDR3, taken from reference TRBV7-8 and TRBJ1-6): GAGVSQSPRYKVAKRGQDVALRCDPISGHVSLFWYQQALGQGPEFLTYFQNEAQLDKSGLPSDRFFAERPEGSVSTLKIQRTQQEDSAVYLCASSSGTDNSPLHFGNGTRLTVT.

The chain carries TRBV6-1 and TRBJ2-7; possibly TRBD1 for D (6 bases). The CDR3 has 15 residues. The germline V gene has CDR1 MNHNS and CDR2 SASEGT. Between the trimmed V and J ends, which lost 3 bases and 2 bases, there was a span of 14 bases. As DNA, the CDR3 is TGTGCCAGCAGTGATTGGGGACACGGGACCTACGAGCAGTACTTC. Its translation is CASSDWGHGTYEQYF.

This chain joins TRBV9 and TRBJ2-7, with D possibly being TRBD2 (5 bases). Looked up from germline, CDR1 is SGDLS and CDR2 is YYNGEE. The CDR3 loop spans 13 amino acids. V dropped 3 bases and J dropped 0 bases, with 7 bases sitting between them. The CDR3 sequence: CASSDGNSYEQYF. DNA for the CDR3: TGTGCCAGCAGCGACGGGAACTCCTACGAGCAGTACTTC.

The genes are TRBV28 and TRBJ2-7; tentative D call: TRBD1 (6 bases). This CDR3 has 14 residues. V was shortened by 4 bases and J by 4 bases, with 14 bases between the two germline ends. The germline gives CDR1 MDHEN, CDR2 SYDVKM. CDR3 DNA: TGTGCCAGCAGTTCCTTTTCAGGGGCTTACGAGCAGTACTTC. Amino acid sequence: CASSSFSGAYEQYF.

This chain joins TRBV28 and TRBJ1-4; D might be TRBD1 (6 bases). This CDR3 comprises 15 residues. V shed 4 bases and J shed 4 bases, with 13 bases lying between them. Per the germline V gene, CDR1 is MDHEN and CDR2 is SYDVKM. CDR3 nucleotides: TGTGCCAGCAGTTCCCTCGGGGGGCTTAATGAAAAACTGTTTTTT. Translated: CASSSLGGLNEKLFF.

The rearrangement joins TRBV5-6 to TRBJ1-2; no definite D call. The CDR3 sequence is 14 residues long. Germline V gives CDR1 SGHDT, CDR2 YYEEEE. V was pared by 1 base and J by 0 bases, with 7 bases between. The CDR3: CASSLWLANYGYTF. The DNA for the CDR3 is TGTGCCAGCAGCTTGTGGTTAGCTAACTATGGCTACACCTTC.

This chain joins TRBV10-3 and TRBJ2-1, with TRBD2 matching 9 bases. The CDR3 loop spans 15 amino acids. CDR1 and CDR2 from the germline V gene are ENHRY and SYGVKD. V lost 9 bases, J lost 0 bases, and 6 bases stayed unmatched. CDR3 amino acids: CAIKISGSSYNEQFF. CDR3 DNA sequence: TGTGCCATAAAGATTAGCGGGAGCTCCTACAATGAGCAGTTCTTC.

CDR3 nucleotide sequence: TGTGCCAGCAGCTTGGGCCCAGGGGGGGGCGACGGCTACACCTTC. This translates into CASSLGPGGGDGYTF. This rearrangement joins TRBV7-2 to TRBJ1-2, with TRBD1 identical over 7 bases. Trimming cost V 3 bases and J 8 bases; bases outside gene matches: 12. Germline V gene data show CDR1 as SGHTA and CDR2 as FQGNSA. CDR3 length equals 15 residues.

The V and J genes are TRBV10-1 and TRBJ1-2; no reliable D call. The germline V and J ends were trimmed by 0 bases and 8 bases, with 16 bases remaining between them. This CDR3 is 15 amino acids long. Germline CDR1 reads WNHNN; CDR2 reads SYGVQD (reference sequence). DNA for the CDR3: TGCGCCAGCAGTGAGTCCCGTCGTCCAGACCTGGGCTACACCTTC. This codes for CASSESRRPDLGYTF.

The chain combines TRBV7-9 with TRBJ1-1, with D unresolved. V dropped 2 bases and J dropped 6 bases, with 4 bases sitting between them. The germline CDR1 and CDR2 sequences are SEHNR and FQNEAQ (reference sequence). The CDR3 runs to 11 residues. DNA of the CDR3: TGTGCCAGCAGCTTATACTCTGAAGCTTTCTTT. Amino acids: CASSLYSEAFF.

CDR3 DNA: TGTGCCAGCAGCCTACCGGGCTCGGACACAGATACGCAGTATTTT. Translation gives CASSLPGSDTDTQYF. The chain employs TRBV4-2 and TRBJ2-3; unclear D gene. The CDR3 sequence is 15 residues long. The germline V gene encodes CDR1 LGHNA and CDR2 YNFKEQ. Trimming left V 4 bases short and J 2 bases short, with 13 bases between.

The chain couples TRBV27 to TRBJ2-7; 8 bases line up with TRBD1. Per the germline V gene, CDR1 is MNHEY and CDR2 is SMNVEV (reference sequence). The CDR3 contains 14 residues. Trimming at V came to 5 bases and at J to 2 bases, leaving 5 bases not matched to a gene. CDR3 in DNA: TGTGCCAGCAGTCCGTTACAGGGGGCCTACGAGCAGTACTTC. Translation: CASSPLQGAYEQYF.

The chain's CDR3 is CSVTPRTGNGYTF. As DNA, the CDR3 is TGCAGCGTTACCCCCCGGACAGGGAATGGCTACACCTTC. The chain joins TRBV29-1 to TRBJ1-2; 8 positions agree with TRBD1. The germline CDR1 and CDR2 sequences are SQVTM and ANQGSEA. V lost 5 bases, J lost 6 bases, and 8 bases stayed unmatched. CDR3 size: 13 residues.